Listed here are 8 T cell receptor beta chains from one sample, sequenced in a study of T cells in localized non-small cell lung cancer. The protocol was immunoSEQ multiplex PCR, while the TCRdb copy is restricted to in-frame clones and leaves out a portion. The table has 50,000 or so clones, around 80% seen once; the top ten hold about 4%. Sample: PBMCs, taken before any cancer treatment. The receptors were sampled from a woman aged 35 to 75 with stage II lung adenocarcinoma.

This clone was seen more than once but under ten times. The rearrangement joins TRBV7-2 to TRBJ1-1; TRBD1 aligns across 8 bases. Trimming cost V 2 bases and J 4 bases; bases outside gene matches: 3. Per the germline V gene, CDR1 is SGHTA and CDR2 is FQGNSA. CDR3 size: 14 residues. DNA for the CDR3: TGTGCCAGCAGCTTACAGGGGGCGACCACTGAAGCTTTCTTT. Its translation: CASSLQGATTEAFF.

J is TRBJ2-5 and V is TRBV6-5; D might be TRBD2 (7 bases). Germline CDR1 and CDR2: MNHEY and SVGAGI. Trimming removed 7 bases from V and 5 bases from J, with 20 bases in between. This CDR3 has 15 residues. The CDR3 region has the DNA TGTGCCAGCACTAAGCTCCCGGGGGGCGGGGAGACCCAGTACTTC. The encoded protein is CASTKLPGGGETQYF.

This chain joins TRBV7-8 and TRBJ1-1; D gene ambiguous. V lost 2 bases and J lost 1, with 11 bases in between. The CDR3 loop spans 15 amino acids. Germline values: CDR1 SGHVS, CDR2 FQNEAQ. The CDR3 region is CASSLSPGGNTEAFF. The CDR3 coding sequence is TGTGCCAGCAGCTTAAGCCCTGGAGGGAACACTGAAGCTTTCTTT.

This rearrangement joins TRBV9 to TRBJ2-2, with D tentatively TRBD1 or TRBD2 (5 bases each). This CDR3 contains 14 residues. Trimming shortened V by 0 bases and J by 5 bases, and 8 bases separated the two germline ends. CDR1 SGDLS and CDR2 YYNGEE come from the germline V gene. The CDR3 DNA reads TGTGCCAGCAGCGTAGTAGGGGAGACCGGGGAGCTGTTTTTT. This gives the protein CASSVVGETGELFF.

The rearrangement joins TRBV6-5 to TRBJ2-1; the D gene could be TRBD1 or TRBD2 (5 bases each). CDR1 is MNHEY, CDR2 SVGAGI, per germline. Trimming cost V 6 bases and J 12 bases, with 18 bases left between them. This CDR3 region has 13 residues. CDR3 in DNA: TGTGCCAGCAGCGTTACCATGGTTGGGGGGCAGTTCTTC. Translating it yields CASSVTMVGGQFF.

This clone was found once. The chain links TRBV18 to TRBJ1-2, with TRBD1 matching 10 bases. Losses at the gene ends were 4 bases for V and 7 bases for J; bases not matched to a gene: 6. The germline V gene encodes CDR1 KGHSH and CDR2 LQKENI. There are 14 residues in the CDR3. This CDR3 reads CASSLTGTGAGYTF. DNA for the CDR3: TGTGCCAGCTCACTTACCGGGACAGGGGCTGGCTACACCTTC.

Only one count was recorded for this clone. The V gene is TRBV30, the J gene TRBJ1-5; D remains unclear. The CDR3 runs to 12 residues. From germline, CDR1 is GTSNPN and CDR2 SVGIG (reference sequence). The V end was cut by 7 bases, the J end by 4 bases, with 11 bases between. The CDR3: CAFRVINQPQHF. The CDR3 region has the DNA TGTGCCTTCCGGGTCATAAATCAGCCCCAGCATTTT.

The V and J genes are TRBV7-9 and TRBJ2-7; 8 bases match TRBD1. After removal of 5 bases from V and 5 bases from J, the junction contained 11 bases not matched to a gene. The CDR3 is made up of 15 amino acids. Germline lookup yields CDR1 SEHNR and CDR2 FQNEAQ (reference sequence). Here the CDR3 reads CASSLRTGRLNEQYF. As DNA, the CDR3 is TGTGCCAGCAGCCTACGGACAGGGAGGTTAAACGAGCAGTACTTC.